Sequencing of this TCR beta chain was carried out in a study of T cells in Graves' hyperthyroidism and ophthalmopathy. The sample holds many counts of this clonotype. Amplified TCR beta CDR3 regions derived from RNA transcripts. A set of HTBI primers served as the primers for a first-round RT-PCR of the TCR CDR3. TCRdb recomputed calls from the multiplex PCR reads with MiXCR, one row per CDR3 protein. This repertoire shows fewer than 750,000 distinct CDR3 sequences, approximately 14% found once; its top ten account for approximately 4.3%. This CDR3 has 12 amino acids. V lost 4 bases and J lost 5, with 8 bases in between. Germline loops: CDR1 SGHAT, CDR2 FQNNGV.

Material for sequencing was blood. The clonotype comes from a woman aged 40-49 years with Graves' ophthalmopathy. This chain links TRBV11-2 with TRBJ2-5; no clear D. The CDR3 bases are TGTGCCAGCAGCTCCACCTTTGAGACCCAGTACTTC. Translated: CASSSTFETQYF.